The source of this TCR beta chain is a study of T cell clonality in common variable immunodeficiency. The CDR3 runs 14 residues. Germline CDR1 reads SGHTA; CDR2 reads FQGNSA. V shed 7 bases and J shed 2 bases, with 15 bases lying between them. Study findings and constraints: Common variable immunodeficiency TCR beta sequences reportedly had fewer deletions and N-nucleotide insertions. CVID subjects showed higher TCRbeta clonality than healthy controls.

This clone was picked up a small number of times. Its antigen is unknown. The read gets to within 3 residues of the CDR3 end, and the germline J gene fills in the rest. The protocol was immunoSEQ multiplex PCR, while the TCRdb copy is restricted to in-frame clones and leaves out a portion. This sample has over 11,000 clones and no singletons, with over 8% in the ten largest. Sequenced input: peripheral blood mononuclear cells. The chain carries TRBV7-2 and TRBJ2-7; D might be TRBD2 (5 bases). This TCR was sampled from a human donor with common variable immunodeficiency. CDR3: CASNIDSAAYEQYF. Incomplete CDR3 DNA: TGTGCCAGCAATATAGACTCAGCGGCCTACGAG.